The 11 T cell receptor beta chains listed next were all sequenced from one sample in a study of shared clonotypes between healthy human individuals. The assay was immunoSEQ multiplex PCR, and TCRdb's table has in-frame clones only and misses some. The sample carries over a million clones, 95% to 99% recorded once. The sequenced sample consisted of naive CD4+ T cells sorted from blood. Noted subset: CD45RA+ positively selected. These receptors were taken from a man between 25 and 39 years old in good health.

In DNA form, the CDR3 reads TGTGCCAGCAGCTTAGTCGGGAGGCCAGGGGGTGAGCAGTTCTTC. This encodes CASSLVGRPGGEQFF. This rearrangement joins TRBV7-8 to TRBJ2-1; tentatively, D is TRBD1 or TRBD2 (7 bases each). CDR3 length equals 15 residues. Per the germline V gene, CDR1 is SGHVS and CDR2 is FQNEAQ. With 1 base removed from V and 9 bases from J, the gap between germline ends came to 16 bases.

The V and J genes are TRBV4-1 and TRBJ1-4; 8 nucleotides align to TRBD1. CDR1 and CDR2 (germline): MGHRA, YSYEKL. This CDR3 is built from 15 residues. V dropped 2 bases and J dropped 7; count of bases not matched to a gene: 6. Here the CDR3 reads CASSQPTGGGEKLFF. The CDR3 nucleotides read TGCGCCAGCAGCCAACCCACAGGGGGTGGTGAAAAACTGTTTTTT.

J is TRBJ2-1 and V is TRBV18; 12 bases align to TRBD2. The germline gives CDR1 KGHSH, CDR2 LQKENI. The CDR3 length is 15 residues. V lost 6 bases and J lost 8; bases outside the gene matches: 8. The CDR3 sequence is CASSFGLAGLDEQFF. The DNA for the CDR3 is TGTGCCAGCTCGTTCGGACTAGCGGGACTGGATGAGCAGTTCTTC.

The chain is built from TRBV7-9 and TRBJ1-4; tentatively, D is TRBD1 (5 bases). CDR3 size: 15 residues. Germline V lookup: CDR1 SEHNR, CDR2 FQNEAQ (reference sequence). V lost 5 bases to trimming and J lost 8 bases, with 18 bases between them. The DNA for the CDR3 is TGTGCCAGCAGCGCTTTCGGGCAGGGTGACGAAAAACTGTTTTTT. It codes for CASSAFGQGDEKLFF.

This clone appeared a single time. This chain links TRBV27 with TRBJ2-1; no clear D. The CDR3 is 11 residues long. V was pared by 10 bases and J by 7 bases, with 11 bases between. Germline V gene lookup returns CDR1 MNHEY and CDR2 SMNVEV (reference sequence). CDR3 bases: TGTGCCAACCAAGGACGGAATGAGCAGTTCTTC. The encoded protein is CANQGRNEQFF.

The V call is TRBV7-6, the J call TRBJ2-1; 8 nucleotides line up with TRBD2. V trimming: 5 bases; J trimming: 0 bases; junction bases outside the gene matches: 3. The CDR3 totals 15 residues. CDR1 and CDR2 from the germline V gene are SGHVS and FNYEAQ. CDR3 residues: CASSLSGNSYNEQFF. The CDR3 DNA is TGTGCCAGCAGCCTTAGCGGGAACTCCTACAATGAGCAGTTCTTC.

The V call is TRBV13, the J call TRBJ2-7; 7 positions agree with TRBD1. With V trimmed by 5 bases and J by 3 bases, 7 bases remained unmatched. Germline CDR1 is PRHDT and CDR2 is FYEKMQ (reference sequence). The CDR3 sequence is 14 residues long. CDR3 residues: CASSVTGTVYEQYF. In nucleotides, the CDR3 is TGTGCCAGCAGCGTGACTGGGACAGTCTACGAGCAGTACTTC. Based on the CDR3 plus reference TRBV13 and TRBJ2-7, the full variable domain is AAGVIQSPRHLIKEKRETATLKCYPIPRHDTVYWYQQGPGQDPQFLISFYEKMQSDKGSIPDRFSAQQFSDYHSELNMSSLELGDSALYFCASSVTGTVYEQYFGPGTRLTVT.

The V call is TRBV10-3, the J call TRBJ2-3; D ambiguous. The CDR3 loop spans 15 amino acids. Germline loops: CDR1 ENHRY, CDR2 SYGVKD. Between the trimmed V and J ends, which lost 2 bases and 0 bases, there was a span of 9 bases. The CDR3 region has the DNA TGTGCCATCAGTGAGAAAGGGATTAGCACAGATACGCAGTATTTT. Translating it yields CAISEKGISTDTQYF.

This rearrangement joins TRBV10-3 to TRBJ2-7, with 8 bases identical to TRBD2. Unmatched junction bases numbered 10, after V lost 11 bases and J lost 4 bases. Looked up from germline, CDR1 is ENHRY and CDR2 is SYGVKD. The CDR3 has 13 amino acids. Written as DNA, the CDR3 is TGTGCCTGCGGGGGGACCTCGGTTTACGAGCAGTACTTC. It yields the protein CACGGTSVYEQYF.

CDR3: CSVDRAQGVTYNEQFF. For the CDR3, the DNA is TGCAGCGTTGACCGCGCACAGGGGGTCACCTACAATGAGCAGTTCTTC. The chain has TRBV29-1 and TRBJ2-1; TRBD1 agrees at 8 bases. The germline gives CDR1 SQVTM, CDR2 ANQGSEA. The CDR3 sequence is 16 residues long. Germline trimming cut 3 bases from V and 2 bases from J; bases unmatched to any gene: 9.

This clone came up once. Other DNA sequences in this specimen translate into the identical CDR3. J is TRBJ1-5 and V is TRBV5-1, with D unclear. This CDR3 has 13 residues. The V end was cut by 0 bases, the J end by 3 bases, with 4 bases between. Germline CDR1 and CDR2: SGHRS and YFSETQ. The CDR3 nucleotides read TGCGCCAGCAGCTTGGGTAACAATCAGCCCCAGCATTTT. It yields the protein CASSLGNNQPQHF. Based on the CDR3 plus reference TRBV5-1 and TRBJ1-5, the full variable domain is KAGVTQTPRYLIKTRGQQVTLSCSPISGHRSVSWYQQTPGQGLQFLFEYFSETQRNKGNFPGRFSGRQFSNSRSEMNVSTLELGDSALYLCASSLGNNQPQHFGDGTRLSIL.